A selection of T cell receptor beta chains follows, all from one sample in a study of shared clonotypes between healthy human individuals. This table comes from immunoSEQ multiplex PCR, and its TCRdb copy is limited to in-frame clones, with some not included. Here the sample spans around 600,000 clones, roughly 98% being singletons. The source material was naive CD8+ T cells sorted from blood. The receptors originated from a man aged 25 to 40 in good health. Each CDR3 is given with its conserved first and last residue. A D gene is named only where the DNA matches it firmly. Rows may omit the clone size; those that give it use once, few, many or a size class.

D	V	length	J	size	CDR3	DNA
TRBD1	TRBV6-6	12	TRBJ2-7	NA	CATRGIRYEQYF	TGTGCCACCAGGGGGATCCGCTACGAGCAGTACTTC
TRBD1	TRBV2	14	TRBJ1-5	NA	CASSGGQGRQPQHF	TGTGCCAGCAGTGGGGGACAGGGGAGGCAGCCCCAGCATTTT
TRBD2	TRBV7-9	15	TRBJ2-2	NA	CASSPTSANTGELFF	TGTGCCAGCAGCCCGACTAGCGCTAACACCGGGGAGCTGTTTTTT
NA	TRBV7-5	19	TRBJ2-4	NA	CARSLVSLAGVLAKNIQYF	TGTGCCAGAAGCTTAGTATCGCTAGCGGGAGTTCTCGCCAAAAACATTCAGTACTTC
NA	TRBV30	13	TRBJ1-1	NA	CAWSGTANTEAFF	TGTGCCTGGAGCGGGACGGCGAACACTGAAGCTTTCTTT
TRBD2	TRBV9	14	TRBJ2-7	NA	CASSVGTRRDEQYF	TGTGCCAGCAGCGTAGGGACTAGGAGGGACGAGCAGTACTTC
TRBD1	TRBV5-1	18	TRBJ2-5	NA	CASSLAGQATLVGETQYF	TGCGCCAGCAGCTTGGCCGGACAGGCAACCCTGGTGGGGGAGACCCAGTACTTC
NA	TRBV2	18	TRBJ2-7	NA	CASSPSPLKERNSYEQYF	TGTGCCAGCAGTCCTTCACCTCTGAAGGAGCGGAACTCCTACGAGCAGTACTTC
TRBD2	TRBV9	15	TRBJ2-1	NA	CASSPESGKYNEQFF	TGTGCCAGCAGCCCCGAAAGCGGGAAGTACAATGAGCAGTTCTTC
TRBD1	TRBV29-1	17	TRBJ1-1	NA	CSVDGTAPDRVYTEAFF	TGCAGCGTTGACGGCACAGCCCCCGACAGGGTCTACACTGAAGCTTTCTTT
TRBD1	TRBV27	14	TRBJ1-5	NA	CASSYTGGLQPQHF	TGTGCCAGCAGCTATACAGGGGGCTTGCAGCCCCAGCATTTT
NA	TRBV29-1	12	TRBJ1-4	NA	CSARGSNEKLFF	TGCAGCGCCCGCGGAAGTAATGAAAAACTGTTTTTT
NA	TRBV4-3	13	TRBJ2-1	NA	CASSQVLNSEQFF	TGCGCCAGCAGCCAGGTCCTAAACTCCGAGCAGTTCTTC
TRBD1	TRBV6-6	15	TRBJ2-2	NA	CASSDLDRGGGELFF	TGTGCCAGCAGTGACCTAGACAGGGGAGGCGGGGAGCTGTTTTTT
TRBD1	TRBV4-1	18	TRBJ1-4	NA	CASSQDSQGSIAGEKLFF	TGCGCCAGCAGCCAAGATTCACAGGGGTCTATCGCGGGTGAAAAACTGTTTTTT
NA	TRBV10-2	14	TRBJ1-2	once	CASSSLGGVYGYTF	TGCGCCAGCAGTAGCCTGGGGGGGGTTTATGGCTACACCTTC
NA	TRBV29-1	15	TRBJ1-2	NA	CSVTPGQEHNYGYTF	TGCAGCGTGACCCCGGGACAAGAGCATAACTATGGCTACACCTTC
NA	TRBV5-4	12	TRBJ2-7	NA	CASSEGAAEQYF	TGTGCCAGCAGCGAAGGAGCTGCTGAGCAGTACTTC
TRBD1	TRBV5-5	16	TRBJ2-2	NA	CASSLRDRSLPGELFF	TGTGCCAGCAGCTTGCGGGACAGGAGCTTACCCGGGGAGCTGTTTTTT
NA	TRBV30	13	TRBJ1-2	NA	CAWRAGDWVGYTF	TGTGCCTGGCGGGCAGGGGATTGGGTTGGCTACACCTTC
NA	TRBV19	13	TRBJ2-1	once	CASSITPANEQFF	TGTGCCAGTAGTATTACACCAGCTAATGAGCAGTTCTTC
NA	TRBV2	14	TRBJ1-1	NA	CASSERQVWTEAFF	TGTGCCAGCAGTGAACGGCAGGTGTGGACTGAAGCTTTCTTT
NA	TRBV11-3	11	TRBJ2-2	few	CASSTGLELFF	TGTGCCAGCAGCACCGGACTGGAGCTGTTTTTT
TRBD2	TRBV6-6	16	TRBJ2-3	NA	CASSPTASGNTDTQYF	TGTGCCAGCAGCCCGACCGCTAGCGGAAACACAGATACGCAGTATTTT
NA	TRBV19	17	TRBJ1-2	once	CASSIGANAYTATGYTF	TGTGCCAGTAGTATCGGTGCAAACGCCTATACCGCCACGGGCTACACCTTC
NA	TRBV15	15	TRBJ1-1	NA	CATTSRSGTDTEAFF	TGTGCCACCACCTCGCGAAGCGGGACTGACACTGAAGCTTTCTTT
NA	TRBV5-6	15	TRBJ2-7	NA	CASSPGAATTYEQYF	TGTGCCAGCAGCCCTGGGGCCGCGACGACTTACGAGCAGTACTTC
NA	TRBV27	12	TRBJ2-1	NA	CASRSLMYEQFF	TGTGCCAGCAGATCGCTGATGTATGAGCAGTTCTTC
NA	TRBV5-1	14	TRBJ2-5	NA	CASSWTRTQETQYF	TGCGCCAGCAGCTGGACCAGGACACAAGAGACCCAGTACTTC
NA	TRBV27	15	TRBJ2-7	NA	CASNVMSRGLNGQYF	TGTGCCAGTAACGTTATGTCGCGGGGCCTAAATGGGCAGTACTTC